A single sample gave rise to the 8 T cell receptor delta chains below, sequenced in a study of gamma-delta T cells after stem cell transplantation. TCRdb ran CATT on the RT-PCR reads. The repertoire consists of roughly 3,200 delta-chain clones, with about 1.8% occurring once and the leading ten covering about two fifths. Sequencing used gamma-delta T cells. The receptors come from a human donor. It is not recorded whose cells these are; they may come from a transplant donor.

This clone ranks as medium-sized. A far larger clone lies a single base away; this is likely a read error. Other DNA sequences from this sample encode an identical CDR3 as well. The chain has TRDV2 and TRDJ1, with 8 bases that match TRDD3. This CDR3 region has 13 residues. Germline CDR1 and CDR2: GEAIGNYY and EKD. The CDR3 is CACDTWGIDKLIF. In DNA, the CDR3 is TGTGCCTGCGACACTTGGGGGATCGACAAACTCATCTTT.

The sample holds a few counts of this clone. Translating this DNA gives a protein that differs at residue 8 from the TCRdb one, which belongs to a much larger clone; a read error is likely, and the protein shown is this translation. The J gene is TRDJ1, the V gene TRDV2, with a possible D match to TRDD3 (6 bases). The CDR3 length is 17 residues. V lost 1 base and J 1 base, leaving 18 bases between the germline ends. Germline lookup yields CDR1 GEAIGNYY and CDR2 EKD. In DNA, the CDR3 is TGTGCCTGTGACACAGTGGGGGGTATAAGGTCCACCGATAAACTCATCTTT. Protein: CACDTVGGIRSTDKLIF.

Points on this clone: With a far larger clone one base away, a read error is the likely cause. Other DNA sequences of this sample code for an identical CDR3. The chain is built from TRDV2 and TRDJ1, with TRDD3 matching 7 bases. The CDR3 contains 17 residues. The V and J ends lost 1 base and 1 base, in that order; junction bases with no gene match: 11. Germline V lookup: CDR1 GEAIGNYY, CDR2 EKD. The CDR3 sequence is CACDTVGDIRSTDKLIF. The CDR3 bases are TGTGCCTGTGACACAGTGGGGGACATAAGGTCCACCGATAAACTCATCTTT.

On this clone itself: With only one base between it and a far larger clone, this is likely a read error. This same CDR3 is encoded by further DNA sequences in the sample. CDR3: CACDTLGMYTDKLIF. In DNA form, the CDR3 reads TGTGCCTGTGACACCCTGGGGATGTACACCGATAAACTCATCTTT. The rearrangement links TRDV2 to TRDJ1, with D possibly TRDD3 on 6 matching bases. From germline, CDR1 is GEAIGNYY and CDR2 EKD. This CDR3 is 15 amino acids long. The V end was cut by 0 bases, the J end by 0 bases, with 10 bases between.

This clone was detected only a few times. The protein that TCRdb holds for this DNA derives from a much larger clone and differs from the translated DNA at residue 3, which likely indicates a read error; the protein shown here is translated from the DNA. The chain carries TRDV2 and TRDJ1, with TRDD3 identical over 11 bases. The V gene end was trimmed by 9 bases and the J gene end by 4 bases; junction bases not matched to a gene: 15. Per germline, CDR1 GEAIGNYY and CDR2 EKD. The CDR3 has 16 amino acids. The DNA of the CDR3 is TGTGCCCGTTATTCGATTACTGGGGGATATGTCGATAAACTCATCTTT. Amino acids: CARYSITGGYVDKLIF.

This clone has just a few counts. It differs at one base from a far larger clone, so likely a read error. V is TRDV2 and J is TRDJ1; 9 bases line up with TRDD3. The CDR3 extends over 14 amino acids. Germline V gene lookup returns CDR1 GEAIGNYY and CDR2 EKD. The CDR3 sequence is CARDFLGDRGKLIF. The DNA of the CDR3 is TGTGCCCGTGACTTTCTGGGGGATCGAGGTAAACTCATCTTT.

This clone was observed a handful of times. TCRdb's protein, taken from a much larger clone, differs from this DNA's translation at residue 10, likely owing to a read error; the protein displayed comes from the DNA. The chain joins TRDV2 to TRDJ1; 7 positions agree with TRDD3. The trim removed 2 bases at V and 1 base at J, leaving 15 bases unmatched. Germline V gene data show CDR1 as GEAIGNYY and CDR2 as EKD. The CDR3 runs 18 residues. This chain's CDR3 is CACDRISTGEFRTDKLIF. Written as DNA, the CDR3 is TGTGCCTGTGACAGGATTTCAACTGGGGAATTTCGCACCGATAAACTCATCTTT.

Note on this clone: A far larger clone is one nucleotide away, so this likely arose from a read error. Additional DNA sequences in this sample encode the identical CDR3. The chain links TRDV2 to TRDJ1; the match to TRDD3 covers 10 bases. The CDR3 is made up of 15 amino acids. V shed 1 base and J 4 bases; nucleotides not matched to a gene: 5. From germline, CDR1 is GEAIGNYY and CDR2 EKD. CDR3: CACDTVGDTNDKLIF. The CDR3 coding sequence is TGTGCCTGTGACACGGTGGGGGATACAAACGATAAACTCATCTTT.